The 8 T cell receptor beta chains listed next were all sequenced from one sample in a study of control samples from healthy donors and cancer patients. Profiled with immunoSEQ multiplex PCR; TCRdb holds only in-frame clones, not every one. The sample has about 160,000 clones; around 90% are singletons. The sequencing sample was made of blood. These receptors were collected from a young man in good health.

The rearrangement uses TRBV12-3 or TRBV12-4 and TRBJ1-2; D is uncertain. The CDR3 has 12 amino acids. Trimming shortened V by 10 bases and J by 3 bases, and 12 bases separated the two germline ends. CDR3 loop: CAIRIGDYGYTF. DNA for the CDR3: TGTGCCATCCGCATCGGTGACTATGGCTACACCTTC.

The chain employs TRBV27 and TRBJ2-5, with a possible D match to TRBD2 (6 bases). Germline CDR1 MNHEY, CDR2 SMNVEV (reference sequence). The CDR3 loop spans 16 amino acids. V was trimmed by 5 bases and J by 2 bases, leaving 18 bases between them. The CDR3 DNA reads TGTGCCAGCAGTCCAGGGCGCAGGCGGGATCAAGAGACCCAGTACTTC. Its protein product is CASSPGRRRDQETQYF.

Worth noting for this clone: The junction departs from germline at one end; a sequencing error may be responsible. CDR3 region: CANSYFNEQYF. In nucleotides, the CDR3 is TGTGCCAACAGTTACTTCAACGAGCAGTACTTC. The chain is built from TRBV6-5 and TRBJ2-7; no reliable D call. CDR1 and CDR2 (germline): MNHEY, SVGAGI. CDR3 length equals 11 residues.

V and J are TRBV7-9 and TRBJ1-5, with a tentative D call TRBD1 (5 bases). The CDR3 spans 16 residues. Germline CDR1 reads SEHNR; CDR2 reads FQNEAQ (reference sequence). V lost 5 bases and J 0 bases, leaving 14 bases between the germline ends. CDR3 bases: TGTGCCAGCAGCCCGTCCAGGGAGTATAGCAATCAGCCCCAGCATTTT. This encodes CASSPSREYSNQPQHF.

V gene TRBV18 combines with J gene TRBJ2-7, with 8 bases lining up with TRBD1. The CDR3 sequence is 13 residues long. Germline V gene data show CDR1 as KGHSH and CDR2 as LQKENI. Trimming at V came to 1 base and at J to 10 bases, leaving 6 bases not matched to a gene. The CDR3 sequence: CASSPRDRGQQYF. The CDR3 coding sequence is TGTGCCAGCTCACCACGAGACAGGGGTCAACAGTACTTC.

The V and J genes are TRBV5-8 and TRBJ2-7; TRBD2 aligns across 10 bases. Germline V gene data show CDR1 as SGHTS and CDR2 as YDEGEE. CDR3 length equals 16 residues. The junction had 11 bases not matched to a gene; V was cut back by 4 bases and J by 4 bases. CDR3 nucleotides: TGTGCCAGCAGCAATAGAGGACTAGCGGCCTTTTACGAGCAGTACTTC. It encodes CASSNRGLAAFYEQYF.

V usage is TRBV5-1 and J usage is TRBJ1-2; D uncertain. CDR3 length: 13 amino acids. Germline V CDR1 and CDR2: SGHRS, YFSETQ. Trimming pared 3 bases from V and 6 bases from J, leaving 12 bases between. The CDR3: CASSSLIEDGYTF. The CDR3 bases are TGCGCCAGCAGCTCTTTAATAGAGGATGGCTACACCTTC.

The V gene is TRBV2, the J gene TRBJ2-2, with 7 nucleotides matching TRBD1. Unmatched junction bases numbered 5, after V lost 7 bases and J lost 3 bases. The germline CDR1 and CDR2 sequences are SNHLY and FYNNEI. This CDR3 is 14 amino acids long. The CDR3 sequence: CASIKTGYTGELFF. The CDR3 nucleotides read TGTGCCAGCATTAAGACAGGGTACACCGGGGAGCTGTTTTTT. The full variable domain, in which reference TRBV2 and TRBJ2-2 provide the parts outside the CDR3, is EPEVTQTPSHQVTQMGQEVILRCVPISNHLYFYWYRQILGQKVEFLVSFYNNEISEKSEIFDDQFSVERPDGSNFTLKIRSTKLEDSAMYFCASIKTGYTGELFFGEGSRLTVL.